In its sample, the clone carrying this TCR beta chain was seen many times. The entire patient cohort was treatment-naive prior to thyroid surgery. The data stem from a study of metastatic and nonmetastatic thyroid tumors. The CDR3 spans 15 residues. CDR1 SGHTA and CDR2 FQGNSA come from the germline V gene. V lost 2 bases to trimming and J lost 7 bases; unmatched junction nucleotides: 8. In the source study's methods: In papillary thyroid cancer, a distant-metastasis classifier was built using CDR3 differences across clinicopathological groups. TCRdb re-called the PCR reads via MiXCR. The V and J calls, along with clone size, are taken from TCRdb and not from the paper's own processing. There are roughly 59,000 clones in the sample; around 15% occur only once, and just under 9.5% lies in the top ten.

The chain links TRBV7-2 to TRBJ2-1; 7 bases are a match to TRBD2. The clonotype was recovered from a male donor with papillary thyroid cancer or a benign thyroid nodule (not recorded which). Some clones in this sample may be carry-over from other donors' samples. Sequenced material: blood. CDR3 nucleotide sequence: TGTGCCAGCAGCTTATGGGATAGCGGGCTGAATGAGCAGTTCTTC. Translated: CASSLWDSGLNEQFF.